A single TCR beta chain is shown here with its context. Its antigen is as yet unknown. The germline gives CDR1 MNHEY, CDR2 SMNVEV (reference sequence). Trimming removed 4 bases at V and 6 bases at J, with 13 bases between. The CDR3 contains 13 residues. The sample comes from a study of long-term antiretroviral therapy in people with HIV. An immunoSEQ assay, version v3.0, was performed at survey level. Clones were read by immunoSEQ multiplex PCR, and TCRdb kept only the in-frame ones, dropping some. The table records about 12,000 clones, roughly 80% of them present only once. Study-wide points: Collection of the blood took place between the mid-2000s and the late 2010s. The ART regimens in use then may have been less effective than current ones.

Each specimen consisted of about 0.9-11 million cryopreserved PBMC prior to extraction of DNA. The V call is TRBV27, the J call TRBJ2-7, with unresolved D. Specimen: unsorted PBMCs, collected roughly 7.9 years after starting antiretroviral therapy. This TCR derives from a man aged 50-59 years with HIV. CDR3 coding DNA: TGTGCCAGCAGTTCCCTCCCCCTCGTCGAGCAGTACTTC. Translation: CASSSLPLVEQYF.